A selection of T cell receptor beta chains follows, all from one sample in a study of blood T cell repertoires in COVID-19. Produced via immunoSEQ multiplex PCR; TCRdb's table is partial and in-frame only. The sample has under 200,000 clones; approximately 87% are singletons. Sequenced input: peripheral blood. The source is a woman aged 55-70 years with COVID-19, enrolled during active disease. The CDR3 runs from the conserved cysteine through the conserved F or W. A D gene is named only where the DNA matches it firmly. Only part of the rows carry a size: once, few, many, or a class if the clone is expanded.

D	V	size	J	CDR3	DNA
TRBD1	TRBV10-1	NA	TRBJ2-5	CASSTGGNEETQYF	TGCGCCAGCAGTACAGGGGGCAATGAGGAGACCCAGTACTTC
NA	TRBV6-2/TRBV6-3	NA	TRBJ2-3	CASSELDTQYF	TGTGCCAGCAGTGAGTTAGATACGCAGTATTTT
TRBD2	TRBV7-2	NA	TRBJ2-7	CATLSGAGTSYEQYF	TGTGCCACCCTCAGCGGGGCGGGAACCTCCTACGAGCAGTACTTC
TRBD1	TRBV7-2	many	TRBJ2-6	CASSSSGTGVPSGANVLTF	TGTGCCAGCAGTTCGAGTGGGACAGGGGTCCCCTCTGGGGCCAACGTCCTGACTTTC
NA	TRBV5-1	NA	TRBJ1-6	CASSLPHDSSPLHF	TGCGCCAGCAGCTTGCCCCACGATAGTTCACCCCTCCACTTT
TRBD2	TRBV6-1	NA	TRBJ2-1	CASSALAGGELGSYNEQFF	TGTGCCAGCAGTGCCTTAGCGGGAGGGGAATTGGGCTCCTACAATGAGCAGTTCTTC
TRBD1	TRBV7-9	NA	TRBJ1-1	CASSARQGNTEAFF	TGTGCCAGCAGCGCGCGACAGGGGAACACTGAAGCTTTCTTT
TRBD2	TRBV5-1	NA	TRBJ2-3	CASRPSGATDTQYF	TGCGCCAGCAGGCCTAGCGGAGCCACAGATACGCAGTATTTT
NA	TRBV11-2	once	TRBJ2-6	CASSLGRQAGANVLTF	TGTGCCAGCAGCTTAGGCCGACAGGCTGGGGCCAACGTCCTGACTTTC
NA	TRBV30	NA	TRBJ2-7	CASIRGADEQYF	TGTGCCTCGATAAGGGGCGCTGACGAGCAGTACTTC
NA	TRBV7-9	NA	TRBJ1-2	CASSLQGGDGYTF	TGTGCCAGCAGCTTGCAGGGTGGTGATGGCTACACCTTC